What follows are 22 T cell receptor beta chains derived from one specimen sequenced in a study of CD8+CD57+ T cells in acquired aplastic anemia. Genomic DNA, the template, was used for profiling of the TCR beta VDJ and CDR3. In TCRdb, the reads were re-called with MiXCR into one record per CDR3 protein. The table has 200,000 to 300,000 distinct CDR3 sequences, roughly 80% seen once. Patients who underwent sequencing had shown CD8+CD57+ cell expansion by flow cytometry. Sample: sorted CD4+, CD8+, or CD8+CD57+ T cells (not recorded which) from PBMCs. Source of these receptors: a human donor with aplastic anemia.

The chain links TRBV9 to TRBJ2-5, with D possibly being TRBD2 (6 bases). The length of the CDR3 is 15 residues. Germline CDR1 and CDR2: SGDLS and YYNGEE. V was clipped by 0 bases and J by 5 bases, with 14 bases between them. The CDR3 DNA sequence: TGTGCCAGCAGCGTAGTTGAAGGACGGGAGGAGACCCAGTACTTC. Amino acids: CASSVVEGREETQYF.

Comment on this clonotype: Since the CDR3 does not end with the conserved phenylalanine or tryptophan, this likely comes from a read error. The chain combines TRBV2 with TRBJ2-3; tentatively, D is TRBD2 (5 bases). Looked up from germline, CDR1 is SNHLY and CDR2 is FYNNEI. This CDR3 region has 14 residues. The CDR3 DNA sequence: TGTGCCAGCAGGGAAGGGCGGGCCGGCGATACGCAGTATGTT. Amino acid sequence: CASREGRAGDTQYV.

The chain combines TRBV7-2 with TRBJ2-7; possible D gene TRBD1, 5 bases. The V end lost 5 bases, the J end lost 13 bases, and 27 bases lay between the germline ends. The CDR3 is 15 residues long. Germline values: CDR1 SGHTA, CDR2 FQGNSA. The DNA of the CDR3 is TGTGCCAGCAGCCTAGATCTGACAGATAACACTGAAGCTTACTTC. Amino acid sequence: CASSLDLTDNTEAYF. The full variable domain, with the rest looked up from reference TRBV7-2 and TRBJ2-7, is GAGVSQSPSNKVTEKGKDVELRCDPISGHTALYWYRQSLGQGLEFLIYFQGNSAPDKSGLPSDRFSAERTGGSVSTLTIQRTQQEDSAVYLCASSLDLTDNTEAYFGPGTRLTVT.

CDR3 DNA sequence: TGTGCCGCACAGGGGGCTAGGGAGCCAGAGTACCAGTACTTC. Translating gives CAAQGAREPEYQYF. The rearrangement uses TRBV7-9 and TRBJ2-5; TRBD1 matches 9 bases. V gave up 11 bases and J gave up 10 bases; unmatched junction bases: 17. Germline CDR1 and CDR2: SEHNR and FQNEAQ (reference sequence). The CDR3 totals 14 residues.

To note about this clonotype: One junction end does not reproduce the germline sequence, and a read error may be involved. The chain links TRBV7-4 to TRBJ2-3, with 11 nucleotides matching TRBD1. The CDR3 contains 14 residues. CDR1 SGHVT and CDR2 SQSDAQ come from the germline V gene. CDR3 protein: CAGQGAREPHTQGF. In DNA form, the CDR3 reads TGTGCCGGACAGGGGGCGAGGGAGCCCCATACCCAGGGGTTT.

Worth noting for this clonotype: This CDR3 is missing its conserved last phenylalanine or tryptophan, likely due to a read error. The limits of the CDR3 on the DNA are not certain, so only TCRdb's listed CDR3 is given. The chain uses TRBV7-8 and TRBJ1-2. The CDR3 spans 13 amino acids, including both terminal residues. Germline CDR1 reads SGHVS; CDR2 reads FQNEAQ. CDR3 in amino acids: CASSYDPAGAAPS.

As to this clonotype: The CDR3 end shows no conserved phenylalanine or tryptophan, and so a read error is likely. The DNA is left out, because the CDR3 cannot be placed on it with certainty; the CDR3 is given as TCRdb lists it. V usage is TRBV7-9 and J usage is TRBJ2-1; the table's D call, TRBD2, was not checked against the DNA. CDR1 and CDR2 from the germline V gene are SEHNR and FQNEAQ (reference sequence). The CDR3 numbers 13 amino acids, ends counted. CDR3 in amino acids: CASSFQRSEGSFL.

This clonotype occurred a few times. This chain links TRBV7-8 with TRBJ2-7, with a possible D match to TRBD1 (6 bases). This CDR3 region has 18 residues. V dropped 2 bases and J dropped 1 base, with 21 bases sitting between them. Germline V CDR1 and CDR2: SGHVS, FQNEAQ. CDR3 amino acids: CASSLPGGRTALSYEQYV. CDR3 coding DNA: TGTGCCAGCAGCTTACCTGGAGGTCGGACAGCCCTTTCCTACGAGCAGTACGTC.

The chain couples TRBV7-2 to TRBJ2-7, with D possibly being TRBD1 (6 bases). V lost 3 bases to trimming and J lost 3 bases, with 24 bases between them. The germline CDR1 and CDR2 sequences are SGHTA and FQGNSA. The CDR3 is made up of 18 amino acids. The CDR3 nucleotides read TGTGCCAGCAGCTTGACTGGGGGCGGCGAATATGGCTACTACGAGCAGTACGTC. Protein product: CASSLTGGGEYGYYEQYV.

The chain combines TRBV13 with TRBJ1-5; 7 bases are shared with TRBD1. The CDR3 is made up of 15 amino acids. V shed 2 bases, J shed 2 bases, and the junction held 3 bases outside the gene matches. The germline V gene has CDR1 PRHDT and CDR2 FYEKMQ (reference sequence). CDR3 sequence reads: CASSLSGTGNQPQHF. The CDR3 nucleotides read TGTGCCAGCAGCTTAAGCGGGACAGGCAATCAGCCCCAGCATTTT.

Concerning this clonotype: At one boundary the junction diverges from the germline segment, which might be a read error. J is TRBJ1-2 and V is TRBV7-2; 9 nucleotides align to TRBD1. Looked up from germline, CDR1 is SGHTA and CDR2 is FQGNSA. The CDR3 consists of 15 residues. In nucleotides, the CDR3 is TGTGCCAGCACCTTAACAGGGGGCGCCTACTATGCCTACACCTTC. Translation gives CASTLTGGAYYAYTF. Combining the CDR3 with reference TRBV7-2 and TRBJ1-2 gives the whole variable domain GAGVSQSPSNKVTEKGKDVELRCDPISGHTALYWYRQSLGQGLEFLIYFQGNSAPDKSGLPSDRFSAERTGGSVSTLTIQRTQQEDSAVYLCASTLTGGAYYAYTFGSGTRLTVV.

CDR3 nucleotides: TGTGCCAGCACTTACAGCGATCACTATGAGCAGTACTTC. It encodes CASTYSDHYEQYF. The chain carries TRBV19 and TRBJ2-7; D not certain. From germline, CDR1 is LNHDA and CDR2 SQIVND (reference sequence). This CDR3 is 13 amino acids long. With 9 bases removed from V and 7 bases from J, the gap between germline ends came to 19 bases.

The chain is built from TRBV7-8 and TRBJ2-7; D is ambiguous. From germline, CDR1 is SGHVS and CDR2 FQNEAQ. The CDR3 runs 18 residues. With 3 bases removed from V and 4 bases from J, the gap between germline ends came to 25 bases. The DNA of the CDR3 is TGTGCCAGCAGCTTTGAGCGAGATCCGGATGCCCTTTCTTACGAGCAGTACGTC. It specifies CASSFERDPDALSYEQYV.

This clonotype has just a few counts. V usage is TRBV29-1 and J usage is TRBJ2-1, with D tentatively TRBD1 (6 bases). Germline V gene sequence: CDR1 SQVTM, CDR2 ANQGSEA. The V end lost 7 bases, the J end lost 4 bases, and 11 bases lay between the germline ends. This CDR3 has 12 amino acids. CDR3 in amino acids: CSAGQPYNEQFF. Here the CDR3 DNA reads TGCAGCGCCGGACAGCCTTACAATGAGCAGTTCTTC.

This clonotype showed up just once. The chain uses TRBV7-9 and TRBJ2-7, with no clear D. V was shortened by 5 bases and J by 6 bases, with 11 bases between the two germline ends. Germline CDR1 is SEHNR and CDR2 is FQNEAQ (reference sequence). CDR3 length equals 12 residues. This CDR3 reads CASSASGLEQYF. As DNA, the CDR3 is TGTGCCAGCAGCGCGTCGGGTCTCGAGCAGTACTTC.

This clonotype was found many times. V usage is TRBV3-1 and J usage is TRBJ2-5; no firm D call. V was trimmed by 3 bases and J by 4 bases, leaving 3 bases between them. Looked up from germline, CDR1 is LGHDT and CDR2 is YNNKEL (reference sequence). CDR3 length: 11 amino acids. DNA of the CDR3: TGTGCCAGCAGCCATTTAGAGACCCAGTACTTC. Translation gives CASSHLETQYF.

For this clonotype: One junction end does not reproduce the germline sequence, and a read error may be involved. The chain uses TRBV7-8 and TRBJ1-5; TRBD1 is a possible D gene (5 bases). The germline V gene encodes CDR1 SGHVS and CDR2 FQNEAQ. The CDR3 length is 14 residues. CDR3 sequence (DNA): TGTGCCAGCAGTGTATCTAGCGGCAGTGGACATACGCAGTTT. This encodes CASSVSSGSGHTQF.

The chain employs TRBV2 and TRBJ2-3; either TRBD1 or TRBD2 may fit D (5 bases each). There are 16 residues in the CDR3. Germline V gives CDR1 SNHLY, CDR2 FYNNEI. Trimming stripped 5 bases from V and 3 bases from J, with 18 bases between. In nucleotides, the CDR3 is TGTGCCAGCAGTTACCTGGGACCTTCCAGGACAGATACGCAGTATTTT. Translating gives CASSYLGPSRTDTQYF.

Points on this clonotype: This is likely a read error, given that the CDR3 carries no conserved phenylalanine or tryptophan at its end. The DNA is left out, because the CDR3 cannot be placed on it with certainty; the CDR3 is given as TCRdb lists it. The V and J genes are TRBV2 and TRBJ1-2; the table's D call, TRBD1, was not checked against the DNA. Including both end residues, the CDR3 is 15 amino acids long. Germline V gene sequence: CDR1 SNHLY, CDR2 FYNNEI. The CDR3 is CASSVGGIHEQFFAP.

CDR3: CASSIDSIVSGNTIYF. In DNA, the CDR3 is TGTGCCAGCAGTATAGACTCCATCGTCTCTGGAAACACCATATATTTT. The chain couples TRBV9 to TRBJ1-3; D gene unclear. Looked up from germline, CDR1 is SGDLS and CDR2 is YYNGEE. This CDR3 is 16 amino acids long. The V and J ends lost 5 bases and 0 bases respectively, with 15 bases between them.

V is TRBV29-1 and J is TRBJ2-6; D is possibly TRBD1 or TRBD2 (7 bases each). The CDR3 sequence is 14 residues long. Trimming stripped 6 bases from V and 6 bases from J, with 15 bases between. Germline-derived CDR1 and CDR2 are SQVTM and ANQGSEA. Here the CDR3 DNA reads TGCAGCGTGGGGGAGGGGGCGGCGGCCAACGTCCTGACTTTC. It codes for CSVGEGAAANVLTF. Using reference TRBV29-1 and TRBJ2-6 for the parts outside the CDR3, the full variable domain is SAVISQKPSRDICQRGTSLTIQCQVDSQVTMMFWYRQQPGQSLTLIATANQGSEATYESGFVIDKFPISRPNLTFSTLTVSNMSPEDSSIYLCSVGEGAAANVLTFGAGSRLTVL.

Concerning this clonotype: The conserved final phenylalanine or tryptophan is absent from the CDR3, which likely points to a read error. The limits of the CDR3 on the DNA are not certain, so only TCRdb's listed CDR3 is given. V is TRBV9 and J is TRBJ1-2. Germline CDR1 is SGDLS and CDR2 is YYNGEE. The CDR3 extends over 13 residues, inclusive of both ends. The CDR3 spells CASSERYDEQFFV.